This T cell receptor (beta chain) originates from a study of cytomegalovirus exposure and HLA in healthy donors. As to this clone: Its antigen is currently unknown.

13 Jbeta primers and 60 Vbeta primers were used for the PCR. TCRdb keeps only in-frame clones here, not all; method: immunoSEQ multiplex PCR. The sample's table shows approximately 110,000 clones. Overall study findings and caveats: According to a later analysis, donors in an Asian-associated ancestry cluster reportedly had fewer N-insertions than the approximately 720-donor mean. Reports showed the classifier diagnosing cytomegalovirus status with high specificity and sensitivity. V- and J-gene trimming in TCR beta was tied to a missense DCLRE1C variant by an analysis performed later.

The CDR3 is made up of 15 amino acids. The germline V gene encodes CDR1 SGHAT and CDR2 FQNNGV. Trimming took off 5 bases at V and 6 bases at J, with 20 bases between the two ends. Each donor's status was that of a healthy bone marrow donor. The material sequenced was PBMCs. The source of this sequence is a man aged 25-45 years in good health and CMV-seronegative. This chain joins TRBV11-2 and TRBJ2-7; D perhaps matches TRBD2 (5 bases). The CDR3 DNA is TGTGCCAGCAGCCCCCGGGCCCTACAAGGGAGCGAGCAGTACTTC. It translates to CASSPRALQGSEQYF.